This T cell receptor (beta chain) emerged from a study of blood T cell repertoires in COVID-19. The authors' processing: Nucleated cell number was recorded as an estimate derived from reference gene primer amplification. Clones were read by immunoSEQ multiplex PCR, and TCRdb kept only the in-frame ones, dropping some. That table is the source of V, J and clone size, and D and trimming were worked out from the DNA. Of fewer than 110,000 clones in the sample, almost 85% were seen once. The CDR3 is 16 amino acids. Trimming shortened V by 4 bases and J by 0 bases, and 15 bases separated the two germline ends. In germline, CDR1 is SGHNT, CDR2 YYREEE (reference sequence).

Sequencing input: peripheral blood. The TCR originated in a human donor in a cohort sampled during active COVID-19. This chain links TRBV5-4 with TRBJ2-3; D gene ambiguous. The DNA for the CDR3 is TGTGCCAGCAGCGGCCTCCAACAACTAAGCACAGATACGCAGTATTTT. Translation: CASSGLQQLSTDTQYF.